This paragraph covers one T cell receptor beta chain sequence. Its antigen is not identified. This entry comes from a study of cytomegalovirus exposure and HLA in healthy donors. The germline CDR1 and CDR2 sequences are MNHEY and SMNVEV (reference sequence). The V and J ends lost 5 bases and 5 bases, in that order; junction bases with no gene match: 11. The CDR3 consists of 15 residues. The primer mix had 60 Vbeta and 13 Jbeta primers. Clones were read by immunoSEQ multiplex PCR, and TCRdb kept only the in-frame ones, dropping some. The top ten clones hold around an eighth of a sample with fewer than 120,000 clones, over 60% of them seen once. Study results and limitations: Productive rates of about 90% or about 30% were seen for most TCR beta V segments in an earlier analysis. Most sequenced TCRs were rare (though some public TCRs occurred in many donors). There were reportedly fewer N-insertions in an Asian-associated ancestry cluster than the approximately 630-donor mean, in a later analysis.

This rearrangement joins TRBV27 to TRBJ2-7; 8 bases line up with TRBD1. Sequencing was performed on PBMCs. The sequence derives from a young man in good health and CMV-seropositive. The CDR3 DNA is TGTGCCAGCAGTCCGGTGGACAGGGATCGCCACGAGCAGTACTTC. Translation: CASSPVDRDRHEQYF.